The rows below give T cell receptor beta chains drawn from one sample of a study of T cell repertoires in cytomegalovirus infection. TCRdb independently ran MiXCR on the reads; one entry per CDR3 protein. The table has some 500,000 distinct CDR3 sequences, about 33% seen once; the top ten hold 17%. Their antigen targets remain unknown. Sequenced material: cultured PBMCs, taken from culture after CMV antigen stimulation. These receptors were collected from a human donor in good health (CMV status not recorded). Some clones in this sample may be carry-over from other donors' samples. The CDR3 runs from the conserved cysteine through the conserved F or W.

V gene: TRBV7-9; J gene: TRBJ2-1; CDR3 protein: CASRTWDRVIHEQFF
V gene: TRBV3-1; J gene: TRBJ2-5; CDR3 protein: CASRGGSTRETQYF
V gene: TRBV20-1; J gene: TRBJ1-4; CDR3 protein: CSARNRANEKLFF
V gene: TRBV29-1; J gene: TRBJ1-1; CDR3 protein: CSVESRAEAFF
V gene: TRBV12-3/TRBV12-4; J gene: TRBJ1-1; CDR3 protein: CASSRGAEAFF
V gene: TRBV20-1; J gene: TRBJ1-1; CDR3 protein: CSARDRDLYPTEAFF
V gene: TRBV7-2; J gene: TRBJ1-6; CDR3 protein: CASSPRIDSPLHF
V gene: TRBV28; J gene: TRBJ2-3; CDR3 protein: CASSDSGITDTQYF
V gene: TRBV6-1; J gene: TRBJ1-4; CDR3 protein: CATRADLNEKLFF
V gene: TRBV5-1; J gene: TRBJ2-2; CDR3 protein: CASSFVTGGFTGELFF
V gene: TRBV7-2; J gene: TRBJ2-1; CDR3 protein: CASSLSGSGAEQFF
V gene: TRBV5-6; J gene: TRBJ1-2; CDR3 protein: CASSPRGRLYGYTF
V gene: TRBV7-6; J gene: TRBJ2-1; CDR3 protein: CASSLNNFNEQFF
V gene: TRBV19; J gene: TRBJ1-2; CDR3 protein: CASSPQIRGEYGYTF
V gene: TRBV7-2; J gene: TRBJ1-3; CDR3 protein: CASSLGQGSTIYF
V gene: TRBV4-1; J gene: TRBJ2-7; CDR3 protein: CASSQPLDRVNEQYF
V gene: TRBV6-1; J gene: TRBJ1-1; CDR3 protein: CVSSYQRMNTEAFF
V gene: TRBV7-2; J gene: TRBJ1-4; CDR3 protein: CASSRSPAATNEKLFF
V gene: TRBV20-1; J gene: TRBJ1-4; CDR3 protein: CSARAGLGGATNEKLFF
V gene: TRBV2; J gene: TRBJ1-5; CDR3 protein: CASSTGNQPQHF
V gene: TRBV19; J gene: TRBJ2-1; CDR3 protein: CASSPRDGNEQFF
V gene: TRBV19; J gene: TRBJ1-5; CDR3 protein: CASSETGGMDQPQHF
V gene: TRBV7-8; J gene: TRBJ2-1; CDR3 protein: CASSPGLAGGTNEQFF
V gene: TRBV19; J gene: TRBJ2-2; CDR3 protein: CASSNRATGELFF
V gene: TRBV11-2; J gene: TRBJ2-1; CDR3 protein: CASSLTRLAGREQFF
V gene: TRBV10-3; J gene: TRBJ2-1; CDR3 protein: CATLDVVASLNEQFF
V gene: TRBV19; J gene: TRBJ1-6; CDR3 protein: CASSPTNNSPLHF
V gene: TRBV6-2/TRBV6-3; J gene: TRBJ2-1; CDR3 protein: CASSYLSGRTNNEQFF
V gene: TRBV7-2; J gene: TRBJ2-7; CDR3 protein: CASSLNFGEQYF
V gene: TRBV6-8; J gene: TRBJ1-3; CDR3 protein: CASSYSRVISGNTIYF
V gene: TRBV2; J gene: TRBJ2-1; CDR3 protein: CASSALTSGVYNEQFF
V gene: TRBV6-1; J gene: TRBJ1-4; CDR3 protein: CASRSTPRSNEKLFF
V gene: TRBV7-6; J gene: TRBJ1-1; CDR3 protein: CASSPRQGRNTEAFF
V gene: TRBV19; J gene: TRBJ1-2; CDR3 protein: CASTATGTSNYGYTF
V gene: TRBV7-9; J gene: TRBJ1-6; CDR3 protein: CASSFPAGGSPLHF
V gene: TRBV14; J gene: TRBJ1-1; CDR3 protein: CASSQGRTTEAFF
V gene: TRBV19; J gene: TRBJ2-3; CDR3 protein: CASSTGTSAPTDTQYF
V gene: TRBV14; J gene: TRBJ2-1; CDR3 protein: CASSRDSRIPRSYNEQFF
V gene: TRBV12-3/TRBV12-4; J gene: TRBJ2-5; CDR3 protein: CASSPPTSQGTQYF
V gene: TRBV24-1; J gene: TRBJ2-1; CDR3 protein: CATEKYNEQFF
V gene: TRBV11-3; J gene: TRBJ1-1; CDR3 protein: CASSLGTHRDTEAFF
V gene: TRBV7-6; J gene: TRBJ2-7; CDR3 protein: CASSQGLYYEQYF
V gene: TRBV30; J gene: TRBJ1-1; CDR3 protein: CAWRVEWNTEAFF
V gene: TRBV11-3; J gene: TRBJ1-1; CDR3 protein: CASSAATGLITEAFF
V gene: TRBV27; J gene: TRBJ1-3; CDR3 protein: CASSNRGAGNTIYF
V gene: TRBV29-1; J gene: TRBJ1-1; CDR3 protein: CSVSTGATIHTEAFF
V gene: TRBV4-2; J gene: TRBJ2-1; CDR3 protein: CASSHNIGTSGPNEQFF
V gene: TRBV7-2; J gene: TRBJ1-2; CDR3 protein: CASSSVPSIRLDRDWNYGYTF
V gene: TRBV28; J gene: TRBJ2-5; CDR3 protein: CASSLTTPREGQYF
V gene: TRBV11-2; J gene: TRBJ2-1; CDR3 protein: CASSPSPPSGNPNEQFF